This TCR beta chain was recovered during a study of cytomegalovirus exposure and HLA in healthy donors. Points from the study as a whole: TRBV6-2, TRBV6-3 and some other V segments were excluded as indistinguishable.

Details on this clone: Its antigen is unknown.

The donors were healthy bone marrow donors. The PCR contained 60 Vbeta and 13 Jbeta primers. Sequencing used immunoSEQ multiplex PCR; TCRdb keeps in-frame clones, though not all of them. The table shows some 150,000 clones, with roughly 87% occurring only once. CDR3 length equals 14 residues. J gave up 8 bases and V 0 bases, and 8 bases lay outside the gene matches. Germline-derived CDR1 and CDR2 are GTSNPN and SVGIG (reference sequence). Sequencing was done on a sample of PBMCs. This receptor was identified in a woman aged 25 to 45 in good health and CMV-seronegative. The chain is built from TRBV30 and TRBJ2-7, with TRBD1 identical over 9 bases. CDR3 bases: TGTGCCTGGAGTGTAGGGGGACAGGGAAAAAAGCAGTACTTC. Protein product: CAWSVGGQGKKQYF.